This T cell receptor (beta chain) was obtained from a study of blood T cell repertoires in COVID-19. Overall study context: Sites in the United States, Italy and Spain provided acute and convalescent COVID-19 samples. In each case, the material was cDNA or gDNA derived from T cells, B-cell-depleted T cells, or PBMCs.

Enrollment of patients from Seattle took place during active infection, with longitudinal follow-up. In the authors' methods: Nucleated cell counts were estimated from reference gene primer amplification. Repertoires were generated with immunoSEQ multiplex PCR, while TCRdb's copy carries only in-frame clones and drops some. That table is the source of V, J and clone size, and D and trimming were worked out from the DNA. The sample records some 170,000 clones, roughly 76% being singletons. The sequence was collected from a woman aged 40 to 50 with COVID-19, enrolled during active disease. The specimen was peripheral blood.

The CDR3: CASSLAGTGGNTIYF. DNA of the CDR3: TGTGCCAGCAGCTTGGCCGGGACAGGGGGAAACACCATATATTTT. This sequence joins TRBV7-9 and TRBJ1-3, with TRBD1 matching over 9 bases. CDR3 size: 15 residues. The germline CDR1 and CDR2 sequences are SEHNR and FQNEAQ (reference sequence). The trim removed 3 bases at V and 4 bases at J, leaving 4 bases unmatched.